These 17 T cell receptor beta chains were all obtained from the same sample, sequenced in a study of cytomegalovirus exposure and HLA in healthy donors. The PCR made use of 60 Vbeta and 13 Jbeta primers. The method was immunoSEQ multiplex PCR; TCRdb's version includes in-frame clones alone and lacks a portion of them. The data show 60,000 to 70,000 clones, with about three quarters seen just once and approximately 4.8% held by the top ten. Specimen: PBMCs. Source of these receptors: a male donor in good health and CMV-seropositive.

V is TRBV19 and J is TRBJ1-4; D is perhaps TRBD1 (6 bases). The CDR3 runs 15 residues. V lost 5 bases and J lost 7, with 17 bases in between. The germline gives CDR1 LNHDA, CDR2 SQIVND (reference sequence). CDR3: CASSDRSALGEKLFF. CDR3 DNA sequence: TGTGCCAGTAGTGACAGGTCGGCATTGGGTGAAAAACTGTTTTTT.

The chain combines TRBV12-5 with TRBJ2-1; 7 nucleotides match TRBD2. V was clipped by 1 base and J by 9 bases; unmatched bases: 3. CDR1 and CDR2 (germline): LGHNT, FRNRAP. This CDR3 region has 13 residues. The CDR3 region is CASGLGTSAEQFF. The CDR3 bases are TGTGCTAGTGGTTTGGGTACTAGCGCTGAGCAGTTCTTC.

The chain has TRBV5-1 and TRBJ1-2; perhaps TRBD1 as D (6 bases). Per germline, CDR1 SGHRS and CDR2 YFSETQ. The CDR3 sequence is 18 residues long. V was clipped by 2 bases and J by 1 base, with 21 bases between them. CDR3 sequence reads: CASSLQGRDVWGNYGYTF. Here the CDR3 DNA reads TGCGCCAGCAGCTTACAGGGTCGGGATGTCTGGGGTAACTATGGCTACACCTTC.

The chain combines TRBV2 with TRBJ2-3; 7 nucleotides line up with TRBD1. This CDR3 spans 15 amino acids. Germline CDR1 and CDR2: SNHLY and FYNNEI. Losses at the gene ends were 5 bases for V and 2 bases for J; bases not matched to a gene: 7. CDR3 in DNA: TGTGCCAGCAGTCCCCGGGACAGAGACACAGATACGCAGTATTTT. Its translation is CASSPRDRDTDTQYF.

This clone was found a few times. V is TRBV19 and J is TRBJ2-2, with 8 bases lining up with TRBD1. The junction had 7 bases not matched to a gene; V was cut back by 4 bases and J by 3 bases. The CDR3 sequence is 16 residues long. From germline, CDR1 is LNHDA and CDR2 SQIVND (reference sequence). In DNA form, the CDR3 reads TGTGCCAGTAGTACTTGGACAGGGTTTGACACCGGGGAGCTGTTTTTT. This sequence encodes CASSTWTGFDTGELFF.

The genes are TRBV5-1 and TRBJ1-1; 8 bases match TRBD1. This CDR3 has 15 amino acids. The J segment lost 5 bases and the V segment lost 2 bases, leaving 8 bases of the junction unmatched. The germline V gene encodes CDR1 SGHRS and CDR2 YFSETQ. CDR3 sequence reads: CASSLLTGVLTEAFF. CDR3 in DNA: TGCGCCAGCAGCTTACTGACAGGGGTTTTGACTGAAGCTTTCTTT.

The genes are TRBV4-3 and TRBJ1-3; TRBD1 matches 8 bases. The J segment lost 1 base and the V segment lost 0 bases, leaving 8 bases of the junction unmatched. Germline V gene sequence: CDR1 LGHNA, CDR2 YSLEER. This CDR3 contains 18 residues. The CDR3 DNA follows: TGCGCCAGCAGCCAAGATACGCAGGGGGCGCGGTCTGGAAACACCATATATTTT. As protein: CASSQDTQGARSGNTIYF.

The chain employs TRBV6-4 and TRBJ2-3; 10 positions match TRBD2. V shed 3 bases, J shed 4 bases, and the junction held 7 bases outside the gene matches. The CDR3 runs to 16 residues. In germline, CDR1 is MRHNA, CDR2 SNTAGT. CDR3 region: CASSEGSGGAADTQYF. CDR3 nucleotide sequence: TGTGCCAGCAGTGAAGGGAGCGGGGGGGCCGCAGATACGCAGTATTTT.

This clone was recorded a few times. The CDR3: CASRLGAGVNTEAFF. The CDR3, as DNA: TGTGCCAGCAGGTTGGGGGCGGGAGTGAACACTGAAGCTTTCTTT. The chain is built from TRBV28 and TRBJ1-1, with D perhaps matching TRBD1 (6 bases). The length of the CDR3 is 15 residues. Per germline, CDR1 MDHEN and CDR2 SYDVKM. V lost 6 bases and J 0 bases, leaving 14 bases between the germline ends.

This clone is a singleton in its sample. The DNA for the CDR3 is TGTGCCAGCAGTCGGACAGGGGGCCCTGCTGAAGCTTTCTTT. Translated: CASSRTGGPAEAFF. This chain links TRBV6-5 with TRBJ1-1; the match to TRBD1 covers 11 bases. The V gene end was trimmed by 5 bases and the J gene end by 6 bases; junction bases not matched to a gene: 5. From germline, CDR1 is MNHEY and CDR2 SVGAGI. The CDR3 extends over 14 amino acids.

J is TRBJ2-7 and V is TRBV18; 8 nucleotides align to TRBD1. This CDR3 has 17 residues. V dropped 1 base and J dropped 5; count of bases not matched to a gene: 13. Germline CDR1 and CDR2: KGHSH and LQKENI. CDR3 loop: CASSPQGQDYILDEQYF. The CDR3, as DNA: TGTGCCAGCTCACCACAGGGACAGGACTACATCTTGGACGAGCAGTACTTC.

The V call is TRBV12-1, the J call TRBJ1-1; TRBD1, the D gene given by the table, was not confirmed from the DNA. TRBV12-1 is reported as a pseudogene. This CDR3 has 18 amino acids. The CDR3 DNA sequence: TGTGCCAGCGCCATAAACCAGACAGCAAGTTTGATGAACACTGAAGCTTTCTTT. Amino acid sequence: CASAINQTASLMNTEAFF.

CDR3 in DNA: TGTGCCATCAGTGGGGATAGCGGGGGGGGGAGCTCCTACGAGCAGTACTTC. Translating gives CAISGDSGGGSSYEQYF. The chain is built from TRBV10-3 and TRBJ2-7; 11 nucleotides agree with TRBD2. Per germline, CDR1 ENHRY and CDR2 SYGVKD. V lost 4 bases to trimming and J lost 0 bases; unmatched junction nucleotides: 8. The CDR3 has 17 amino acids.

The chain employs TRBV9 and TRBJ1-6, with 9 bases matching TRBD1. Germline assignment: CDR1 SGDLS and CDR2 YYNGEE. Trimming cost V 0 bases and J 10 bases; bases outside gene matches: 5. The CDR3 covers 15 residues. The CDR3 is CASSVEGQGRSPLHF. DNA for the CDR3: TGTGCCAGCAGCGTAGAGGGACAGGGCCGGTCACCCCTCCACTTT.

The chain links TRBV9 to TRBJ1-3; weak D call: TRBD1 (6 bases). The CDR3 extends over 15 amino acids. V lost 4 bases and J 4 bases, leaving 15 bases between the germline ends. Germline CDR1 is SGDLS and CDR2 is YYNGEE. The CDR3 is CASSLYTGMGNTIYF. The DNA for the CDR3 is TGTGCCAGCAGCCTATACACAGGGATGGGAAACACCATATATTTT.

This chain links TRBV27 with TRBJ1-2; D is possibly TRBD1 (5 bases). Germline V gives CDR1 MNHEY, CDR2 SMNVEV (reference sequence). The CDR3 spans 15 residues. The ends were cut back, 0 bases at V and 8 bases at J, with 16 bases in the middle. CDR3 DNA sequence: TGTGCCAGCAGTTTATCTGGGCAGGGCTTATGGGGCTACACCTTC. This sequence encodes CASSLSGQGLWGYTF.

Details on this clone: Other DNA sequences in the sample encode the same CDR3. The chain couples TRBV6-6 to TRBJ1-2, with D perhaps matching TRBD1 (5 bases). The V end lost 5 bases, the J end lost 3 bases, and 10 bases lay between the germline ends. Germline V gene data show CDR1 as MNHNY and CDR2 as SVGAGI (reference sequence). The CDR3 sequence is 13 residues long. CDR3 protein: CASSPSRDYGYTF. CDR3 in DNA: TGTGCCAGCAGTCCGTCCAGGGACTATGGCTACACCTTC.